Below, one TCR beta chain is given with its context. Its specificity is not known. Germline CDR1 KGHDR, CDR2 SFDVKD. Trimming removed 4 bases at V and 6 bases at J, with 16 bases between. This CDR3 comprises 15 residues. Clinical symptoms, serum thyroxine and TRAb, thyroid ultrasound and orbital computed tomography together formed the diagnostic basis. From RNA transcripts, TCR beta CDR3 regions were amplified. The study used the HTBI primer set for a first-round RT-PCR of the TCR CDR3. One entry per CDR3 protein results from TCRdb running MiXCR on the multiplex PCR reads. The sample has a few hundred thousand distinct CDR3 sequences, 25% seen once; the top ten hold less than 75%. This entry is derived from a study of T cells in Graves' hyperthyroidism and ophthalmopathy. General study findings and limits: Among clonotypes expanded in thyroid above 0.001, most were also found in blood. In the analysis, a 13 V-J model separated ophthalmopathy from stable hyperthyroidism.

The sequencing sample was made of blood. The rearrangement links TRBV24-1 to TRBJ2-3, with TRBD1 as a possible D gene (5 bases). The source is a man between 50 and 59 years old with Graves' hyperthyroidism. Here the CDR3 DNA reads TGTGCCACCAGTGACCCAGTCACAGGCGCCGATACGCAGTATTTT. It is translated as CATSDPVTGADTQYF.